This T cell receptor (beta chain) appears in the sequencing data of a study of blood T cell repertoires in COVID-19. Clones were read by immunoSEQ multiplex PCR, and TCRdb kept only the in-frame ones, dropping some. The table includes approximately 390,000 clones, around 87% detected once. The germline gives CDR1 MNHNS, CDR2 SASEGT. This CDR3 comprises 13 residues. Trimming left V 3 bases short and J 8 bases short, with 13 bases between. Ages ranged from about 18 to 89 years, with residence in around 24 US areas. Cohort 3 donors were reported recovered after two negative PCRs, clearance, or symptom resolution.

The rearrangement joins TRBV6-1 to TRBJ1-2; D remains ambiguous. The receptor was isolated from a woman aged 50 to 60 who had recovered from COVID-19. Sequencing input: PBMCs or T cells enriched from blood (not recorded which). Here the CDR3 reads CASSEPSPEGYTF. CDR3 sequence (DNA): TGTGCCAGCAGTGAGCCCTCGCCTGAGGGCTACACCTTC.